The entry below gives a single T cell receptor beta chain sequence along with its context. Its antigen is not identified. These data are taken from a study of shared clonotypes between healthy human individuals. Profiling relied on immunoSEQ multiplex PCR, and the TCRdb table lists in-frame clones only, not all of them. The sample holds some 2.1 million clones, 93% seen once. In the naive CD8 group, cells lacked CD45RO and were positively selected for CCR7, so terminally differentiated effector memory CD45RA+ cells were left out. CDR3 length: 14 amino acids. CDR1 SEHNR and CDR2 FQNEAQ come from the germline V gene (reference sequence). The V gene lost 4 bases and the J gene lost 2 bases, with 11 bases spanning the gap. Study findings and constraints: Naive CD4 clonotype sharing across a few donors was 4% to 5%. Apart from blood, nothing was sampled; tissue repertoires likely differ.

The specimen was naive CD8+ T cells from PBMCs. This sequence originates from a man aged 18-30 years in good health. Some clones in this sample may be carry-over from other donors' samples. The chain is built from TRBV7-9 and TRBJ2-5; D is unresolved. CDR3 amino acids: CASSYPTGQETQYF. DNA of the CDR3: TGTGCCAGCAGCTACCCAACTGGACAAGAGACCCAGTACTTC.